A single sample is the source of the 4 T cell receptor beta chains below, sequenced in a study of T cells expressing NK-cell markers. TCRdb reprocessed the 5' RACE reads; each CDR3 protein has one entry and no DNA is given. The listing contains approximately 420,000 distinct CDR3 sequences. The sequencing input was blood T cells: a sorted CD56 or NKG2C T cell subset, CD4+ or CD8+ T cells, or bulk PBMC T cells (not recorded which). The receptor set was obtained from a woman between 45 and 60 years old in good health.

The chain is built from TRBV4-1 and TRBJ2-5; the TCRdb D gene call, TRBD2, has no DNA to confirm it. Germline-derived CDR1 and CDR2 are MGHRA and YSYEKL. This CDR3 region has 17 residues. CDR3 residues: CASSQGSRAKWGETQYF.

The chain is built from TRBV5-1 and TRBJ2-7; the D call of TRBD1 rests on TCRdb alone, since no DNA is present to check it. CDR1 is SGHRS, CDR2 YFSETQ, per germline. The CDR3 extends over 15 amino acids. The CDR3 loop reads CASSLTALGGNEQYF.

The genes are TRBV11-3 and TRBJ2-7. Germline lookup yields CDR1 SGHNT and CDR2 YENEEA. The CDR3 runs to 14 residues. The CDR3 is CASSLVRAFGEQYF.

This rearrangement joins TRBV20-1 to TRBJ1-5; the D gene TCRdb calls, TRBD1, cannot be checked with no DNA. The germline V gene has CDR1 DFQATT and CDR2 SNEGSKA (reference sequence). The CDR3 sequence is 15 residues long. CDR3 loop: CSVGQGVSDNQPQHF.